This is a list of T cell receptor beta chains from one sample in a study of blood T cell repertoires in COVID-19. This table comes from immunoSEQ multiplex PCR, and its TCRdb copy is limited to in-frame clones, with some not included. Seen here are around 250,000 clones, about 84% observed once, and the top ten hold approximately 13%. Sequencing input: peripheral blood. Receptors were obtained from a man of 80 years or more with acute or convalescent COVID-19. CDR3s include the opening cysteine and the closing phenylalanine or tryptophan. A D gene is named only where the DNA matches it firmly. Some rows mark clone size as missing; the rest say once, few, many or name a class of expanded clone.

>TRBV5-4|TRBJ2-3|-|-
TGTGCCAGCAGCTTGAGAGGGACAGATACGCAGTATTTT
CASSLRGTDTQYF
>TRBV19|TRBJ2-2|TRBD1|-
TGTGCCAGTGTTAAAGGGGGCTACACCGGGGAGCTGTTTTTT
CASVKGGYTGELFF
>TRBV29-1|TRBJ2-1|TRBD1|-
TGCAGCGTTCAAATTAATTGGGACAGCCATGAGCAGTTCTTC
CSVQINWDSHEQFF
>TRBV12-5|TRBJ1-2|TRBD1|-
TGTGCTAGTGGCTTGACAGGGGGCAGAGGCTACACCTTC
CASGLTGGRGYTF
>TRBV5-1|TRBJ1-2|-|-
TGCGCCAGCGCTAATACAGGGTCCGGCTACACCTTC
CASANTGSGYTF
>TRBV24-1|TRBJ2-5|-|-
TGTGCCACCAGCCAGGCCGGGGTCGAGACCCAGTACTTC
CATSQAGVETQYF
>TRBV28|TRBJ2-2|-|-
TGTGCCAGCAGTTTATACTCCCGGGGGTACGGGATGGACACCGGGGAGCTGTTTTTT
CASSLYSRGYGMDTGELFF
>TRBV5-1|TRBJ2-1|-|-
TGCGCCAGCAGCTTGGAACAGTACAATGAGCAGTTCTTC
CASSLEQYNEQFF
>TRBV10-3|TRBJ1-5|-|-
TGTGCCATCAGTGGGGGGACGGGGGATCAGCCCCAGCATTTT
CAISGGTGDQPQHF
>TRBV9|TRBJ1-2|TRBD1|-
TGTGCCAGCAGCACACAGGGGGCCGTGAACTATGGCTACACCTTC
CASSTQGAVNYGYTF
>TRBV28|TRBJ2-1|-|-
TGTGCCAGCAGTTCAGGCGGAGGGATTAGGAAGCAGTTCTTC
CASSSGGGIRKQFF
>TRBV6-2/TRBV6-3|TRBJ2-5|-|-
TGTGCCAGCAGTTCGCCCTGGGGAGGGGGCCAAGAGACCCAGTACTTC
CASSSPWGGGQETQYF
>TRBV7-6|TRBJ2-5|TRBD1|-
TGTGCCAGCAGCCAACTCCCAACGGGACAGCTGAAAGAGACCCAGTACTTC
CASSQLPTGQLKETQYF
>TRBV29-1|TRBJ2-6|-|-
TGCAGCGTTTGGGCCCCCTCGGATCCCCAAACCTCTGGGGCCAACGTCCTGACTTTC
CSVWAPSDPQTSGANVLTF
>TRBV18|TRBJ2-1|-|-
TGTGCCAGCTCACCAGAGATTTCCTACAATGAGCAGTTCTTC
CASSPEISYNEQFF
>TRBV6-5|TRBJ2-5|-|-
TGTGCCAGCAGTTACGAAGGTGCGGGTAGGGAGACCCAGTACTTC
CASSYEGAGRETQYF
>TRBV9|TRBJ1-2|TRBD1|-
TGTGCCAGCAGCGTAGGAAATGAGGGGGCGCAGGGCTACACCTTC
CASSVGNEGAQGYTF
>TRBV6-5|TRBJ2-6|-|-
TGTGCCAGCAGCTCCCGCTCTGGGGCCAACGTCCTGACTTTC
CASSSRSGANVLTF
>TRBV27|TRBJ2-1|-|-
TGTGCCAGCAGTTTACAGGGGTTGGGTGAGCAGTTCTTC
CASSLQGLGEQFF
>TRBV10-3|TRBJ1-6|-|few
TGTGCCATCAGTTTTACAGATAAGAATTCACCCCTCCACTTT
CAISFTDKNSPLHF
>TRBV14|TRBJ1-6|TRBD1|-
TGTGCCAGCAGCTCGTGGACAGGGGCAGGACATAATTCACCCCTCCACTTT
CASSSWTGAGHNSPLHF
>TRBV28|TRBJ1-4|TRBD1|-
TGTGCCAGCAGTTCTCCGGGACAGCTCAATGAAAAACTGTTTTTT
CASSSPGQLNEKLFF
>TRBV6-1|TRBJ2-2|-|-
TGTGCCAGCAGTGAAGTGGCCGGGATAGCGAACACCGGGGAGCTGTTTTTT
CASSEVAGIANTGELFF
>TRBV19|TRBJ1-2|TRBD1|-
TGTGCCAGTACTCGGACAGGGGGCGGCTACACCTTC
CASTRTGGGYTF
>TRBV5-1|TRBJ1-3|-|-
TGCGCCAGCAGCTTGGGAGGGTCTTCTGGAAACACCATATATTTT
CASSLGGSSGNTIYF
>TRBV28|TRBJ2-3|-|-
TGTGCCAGCAGTTTAATCCGGGGTAGAGGAGATACGCAGTATTTT
CASSLIRGRGDTQYF
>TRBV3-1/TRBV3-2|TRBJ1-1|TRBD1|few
TGTGCCAGCAGCCATGACAGGGGGGAAGCTTTCTTT
CASSHDRGEAFF
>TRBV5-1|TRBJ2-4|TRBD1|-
TGCGCCAGCAGCTTGGTGGGACAGGGGGACATTCAGTACTTC
CASSLVGQGDIQYF
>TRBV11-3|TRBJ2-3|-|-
TGTGCCAGCAGCCCGGGACTGCCGACAGATACGCAGTATTTT
CASSPGLPTDTQYF
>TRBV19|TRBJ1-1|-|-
TGTGCCAGCTGCGATCCGACAGGACCTAACACTGAAGCTTTCTTT
CASCDPTGPNTEAFF
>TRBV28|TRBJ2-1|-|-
TGTGCCAGCACCATACAGGGAGTCTCCTACAATGAGCAGTTCTTC
CASTIQGVSYNEQFF
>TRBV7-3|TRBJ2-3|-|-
TGTGCCAGCAGTCCCGACGGGGGGCCAGATACGCAGTATTTT
CASSPDGGPDTQYF
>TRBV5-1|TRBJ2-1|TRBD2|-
TGCGCCAGCAGCTTGGGTGGGCCGGGACTAGCGGGACGCAATGAGCAGTTCTTC
CASSLGGPGLAGRNEQFF
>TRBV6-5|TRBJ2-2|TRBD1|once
TGTGCCAGCAGACGACAGGGCGCCGGGGAGCTGTTTTTT
CASRRQGAGELFF
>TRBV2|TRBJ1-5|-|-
TGTGCCAGAGGGGGGGGGAGCAATCAGCCCCAGCATTTT
CARGGGSNQPQHF
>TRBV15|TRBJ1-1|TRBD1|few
TGTGCCACCAGCAGTAGAACAGGGGACACTGAAGCTTTCTTT
CATSSRTGDTEAFF